The 20 T cell receptor beta chains below come from one sample, sequenced in a study of CD8+ T cells in alopecia areata. As the sequencing template, cDNA was produced by extracting RNA and reverse transcribing it. Assay used: immunoSEQ multiplex PCR; TCRdb lists only in-frame clones, some missing. The table has about 200,000 clones, about 62% seen once. The treatment is: oral pan-JAK inhibitor, 5-10 mg twice daily. This sample comprised CD4+ T cells sorted from blood, obtained at week 24, from a patient treated with tofacitinib. The receptors derive from a human donor with alopecia areata.

CDR3 loop: CASSLAGARSPYF. CDR3 bases: TGTGCCAGCAGCTTAGCCGGGGCGCGGTCCCCGTACTTC. This sequence joins TRBV7-8 and TRBJ2-5, with D perhaps assigned TRBD1 or TRBD2 (5 bases each). The CDR3 totals 13 residues. V lost 0 bases, J lost 13 bases, and 15 bases lay in between. Looked up from germline, CDR1 is SGHVS and CDR2 is FQNEAQ. Filled out from reference TRBV7-8 and TRBJ2-5, the complete variable domain reads GAGVSQSPRYKVAKRGQDVALRCDPISGHVSLFWYQQALGQGPEFLTYFQNEAQLDKSGLPSDRFFAERPEGSVSTLKIQRTQQEDSAVYLCASSLAGARSPYFGPGTRLLVL.

This clone occurred a few times. The chain combines TRBV7-2 with TRBJ1-4; D gene uncertain. Trimming stripped 1 base from V and 5 bases from J, with 11 bases between. There are 15 residues in the CDR3. Germline CDR1 reads SGHTA; CDR2 reads FQGNSA. CDR3 in DNA: TGTGCCAGCAGCTTAGGAGGGAAATTCAATGAAAAACTGTTTTTT. It specifies CASSLGGKFNEKLFF.

The chain joins TRBV29-1 to TRBJ2-2; D tentatively fits TRBD1 or TRBD2 (5 bases each). This CDR3 region has 15 residues. Germline V CDR1 and CDR2: SQVTM, ANQGSEA. V was cut by 3 bases and J by 4 bases, with 15 bases left in between. The CDR3 spells CSVDLGSGGTGELFF. The CDR3 region has the DNA TGCAGCGTTGACCTGGGTAGTGGGGGCACCGGGGAGCTGTTTTTT.

This chain links TRBV7-9 with TRBJ2-7; no clear D. The germline CDR1 and CDR2 sequences are SEHNR and FQNEAQ (reference sequence). The germline V and J ends were trimmed by 5 bases and 7 bases, with 12 bases remaining between them. The CDR3 has 12 amino acids. The CDR3 here is CASSEGRGEQYF. The CDR3 nucleotides read TGTGCCAGCAGCGAAGGCCGCGGTGAGCAGTACTTC. Using reference TRBV7-9 and TRBJ2-7 for the parts outside the CDR3, the full variable domain is DTGVSQNPRHKITKRGQNVTFRCDPISEHNRLYWYRQTLGQGPEFLTYFQNEAQLEKSRLLSDRFSAERPKGSFSTLEIQRTEQGDSAMYLCASSEGRGEQYFGPGTRLTVT.

This clone has a handful of counts. The V and J genes are TRBV23-1 and TRBJ1-5; perhaps TRBD1 as D (5 bases). TRBV23-1 is designated an ORF whose function remains uncertain. V was trimmed by 4 bases and J by 0 bases, leaving 10 bases between them. This CDR3 region has 15 residues. CDR3 protein: CASSPMGDSNQPQHF. As DNA, the CDR3 is TGCGCCAGCAGTCCGATGGGGGATAGCAATCAGCCCCAGCATTTT.

There are a few counts of this clone. The chain carries TRBV14 and TRBJ2-1, with TRBD2 as a possible D gene (6 bases). The CDR3 spans 14 residues. Looked up from germline, CDR1 is SGHDN and CDR2 is FVKESK. V lost 3 bases and J lost 7, with 13 bases in between. The CDR3 sequence: CASSQFRDSNEQFF. The CDR3 DNA is TGTGCCAGCAGCCAGTTTCGGGACTCTAATGAGCAGTTCTTC.

This chain uses TRBV29-1 with TRBJ1-2; weak D call: TRBD1 (6 bases). This CDR3 comprises 12 residues. Germline V gives CDR1 SQVTM, CDR2 ANQGSEA. V was shortened by 7 bases and J by 3 bases, with 12 bases between the two germline ends. Here the CDR3 DNA reads TGCAGCGAGGGGAGGGGGGACTATGGCTACACCTTC. Amino acids: CSEGRGDYGYTF.

The chain couples TRBV5-6 to TRBJ1-2; 12 positions match TRBD1. Germline V lookup: CDR1 SGHDT, CDR2 YYEEEE. The CDR3 extends over 16 amino acids. Trimming cost V 4 bases and J 7 bases; bases outside gene matches: 11. The CDR3, as DNA: TGTGCCAGCAGCGCCGGGACAGGGGGCTTCCTATTTGGCTACACCTTC. This codes for CASSAGTGGFLFGYTF. Full variable domain (rest looked up from reference TRBV5-6 and TRBJ1-2): DAGVTQSPTHLIKTRGQQVTLRCSPKSGHDTVSWYQQALGQGPQFIFQYYEEEERQRGNFPDRFSGHQFPNYSSELNVNALLLGDSALYLCASSAGTGGFLFGYTFGSGTRLTVV.

This clone appeared once. The chain couples TRBV27 to TRBJ2-7; D may match TRBD1 or TRBD2 (7 bases each). This CDR3 spans 17 amino acids. Germline V gives CDR1 MNHEY, CDR2 SMNVEV (reference sequence). Trimming removed 1 base at V and 4 bases at J, with 20 bases between. CDR3 DNA: TGTGCCAGCAGTTTATTGGTCGGTGCAGGGGGAGGGTACGAGCAGTACTTC. Its protein is CASSLLVGAGGGYEQYF.

This clone was seen just once. This chain joins TRBV29-1 and TRBJ2-4, with D perhaps TRBD2 (6 bases). Trimming cost V 4 bases and J 8 bases, with 18 bases left between them. In germline, CDR1 is SQVTM, CDR2 ANQGSEA. CDR3 length equals 14 residues. The CDR3 sequence: CSVVGGRAEYIQYF. DNA of the CDR3: TGCAGCGTTGTCGGGGGACGCGCGGAGTACATTCAGTACTTC.

Comments on this clone: Other DNA variants within this sample encode the same CDR3. The rearrangement links TRBV5-1 to TRBJ1-5; the D gene is possibly TRBD1 (5 bases). Germline CDR1 reads SGHRS; CDR2 reads YFSETQ. With 5 bases removed from V and 2 bases from J, the gap between germline ends came to 11 bases. CDR3 length equals 14 residues. The CDR3 DNA reads TGCGCCAGCAGTTTAGGGGATGGCAATCAGCCCCAGCATTTT. Translated: CASSLGDGNQPQHF.

The rearrangement links TRBV29-1 to TRBJ2-1; D gene ambiguous. Trimming removed 4 bases at V and 5 bases at J, with 15 bases between. The germline V gene has CDR1 SQVTM and CDR2 ANQGSEA. The CDR3 loop spans 14 amino acids. The DNA of the CDR3 is TGCAGCGTTGTAAGTGATGCGGCCCACAATGAGCAGTTCTTC. Amino acid sequence: CSVVSDAAHNEQFF.

This clone was picked up a small number of times. The chain carries TRBV9 and TRBJ1-1; no clear D gene. Germline V lookup: CDR1 SGDLS, CDR2 YYNGEE. CDR3 length: 14 amino acids. V dropped 4 bases and J dropped 0 bases, with 10 bases sitting between them. CDR3 region: CASSPTLLNTEAFF. The DNA of the CDR3 is TGTGCCAGCAGCCCCACACTACTGAACACTGAAGCTTTCTTT.

The V gene is TRBV28, the J gene TRBJ1-5; D perhaps matches TRBD1 (5 bases). CDR1 is MDHEN and CDR2 is SYDVKM in the germline V gene. The CDR3 is 12 amino acids. V gave up 7 bases and J gave up 4 bases, with 8 bases separating them. The DNA of the CDR3 is TGTGCCAGCAAGAAGGGGAATCAGCCCCAGCATTTT. Translating it yields CASKKGNQPQHF. The variable domain in full, with the rest retrieved from reference TRBV28 and TRBJ1-5, is DVKVTQSSRYLVKRTGEKVFLECVQDMDHENMFWYRQDPGLGLRLIYFSYDVKMKEKGDIPEGYSVSREKKERFSLILESASTNQTSMYLCASKKGNQPQHFGDGTRLSIL.

The gene calls are TRBV7-2 and TRBJ2-3; D is perhaps TRBD1 or TRBD2 (5 bases each). Germline V gives CDR1 SGHTA, CDR2 FQGNSA. The CDR3 is 17 amino acids. V was cut by 0 bases and J by 4 bases, with 17 bases left in between. The DNA for the CDR3 is TGTGCCAGCAGCTTAGCGTCCGGGACCTGGCCCCCAGATACGCAGTATTTT. This sequence encodes CASSLASGTWPPDTQYF.

In DNA form, the CDR3 reads TGTGCCAGCAGCTTACCGTCCGGGACGAACACTGAAGCTTTCTTT. It is translated as CASSLPSGTNTEAFF. The chain recombines TRBV7-9 with TRBJ1-1; tentative D call: TRBD1 (5 bases). V dropped 2 bases and J dropped 1 base, with 11 bases sitting between them. Per germline, CDR1 SEHNR and CDR2 FQNEAQ (reference sequence). CDR3 length equals 15 residues.

This clone has only a few counts. The chain combines TRBV19 with TRBJ1-5, with TRBD1 identical over 8 bases. Germline-derived CDR1 and CDR2 are LNHDA and SQIVND (reference sequence). The CDR3 runs 15 residues. Trimming removed 4 bases from V and 7 bases from J; junction bases left unmatched: 9. The CDR3 DNA sequence: TGTGCCAGTAGTACCGCAGGGGGCGAGGGACAGCCCCAGCATTTT. Residues: CASSTAGGEGQPQHF.

This chain uses TRBV7-9 with TRBJ1-2, with D perhaps TRBD1 (6 bases). The V end was cut by 7 bases, the J end by 4 bases, with 13 bases between. This CDR3 has 13 residues. Germline V lookup: CDR1 SEHNR, CDR2 FQNEAQ (reference sequence). The CDR3, as DNA: TGTGCCAGCACCCCGACAGGTTTCTATGGCTACACCTTC. Translated: CASTPTGFYGYTF.

This clone has more than one count but fewer than ten. The rearrangement links TRBV4-1 to TRBJ2-3; D might be TRBD1 (6 bases). V lost 8 bases, J lost 5 bases, and 17 bases lay in between. Germline values: CDR1 MGHRA, CDR2 YSYEKL. This CDR3 has 14 residues. Here the CDR3 DNA reads TGCGCCAGCCAGGACAGCCTAGTACGAGATACGCAGTATTTT. Its translation: CASQDSLVRDTQYF.

This clone has just a few counts. This chain uses TRBV19 with TRBJ1-2, with D tentatively TRBD1 (6 bases). Germline V CDR1 and CDR2: LNHDA, SQIVND (reference sequence). The CDR3 has 15 amino acids. With 3 bases removed from V and 7 bases from J, the gap between germline ends came to 18 bases. The CDR3 sequence is CASSIVQGGKFGYTF. Written as DNA, the CDR3 is TGTGCCAGTAGTATCGTACAGGGAGGCAAGTTTGGCTACACCTTC.